A selection of T cell receptor beta chains follows, all from one sample in a study of shared clonotypes between healthy human individuals. Profiled with immunoSEQ multiplex PCR; TCRdb holds only in-frame clones, not every one. The data contain 70,000 to 95,000 clones, 62% of them singletons. The specimen sequenced was memory CD8+ T cells sorted from blood. These receptors all come from a man aged 25-45 years in good health. Each CDR3 is given with its conserved first and last residue. A D gene is named only where the DNA matches it firmly. Clone sizes are given selectively: once, few, many, or a class where the clone is expanded.

d_gene | j_gene | abundance | v_gene | CDR3aa | CDR3nt
TRBD1 | TRBJ2-3 | few | TRBV11-3 | CASSSGQGDTQYF | TGTGCCAGCAGCTCGGGACAGGGAGATACGCAGTATTTT
. | TRBJ2-1 | many | TRBV6-4 | CASSTTGSYNEQFF | TGTGCCAGCAGTACAACAGGGTCCTACAATGAGCAGTTCTTC
. | TRBJ2-7 | once | TRBV5-6 | CASSPMTGWYEQYF | TGTGCCAGCAGCCCGATGACAGGTTGGTACGAGCAGTACTTC
TRBD2 | TRBJ2-2 | . | TRBV9 | CASSLPRTSEGTGELFF | TGTGCCAGCAGCCTCCCTCGGACTAGCGAGGGAACCGGGGAGCTGTTTTTT
. | TRBJ2-4 | . | TRBV27 | CASSLGGRKNIQYF | TGTGCCAGCAGTTTAGGGGGACGAAAAAACATTCAGTACTTC
. | TRBJ1-2 | . | TRBV11-2 | CASICRGYGYTF | TGTGCCAGCATATGCCGCGGCTATGGCTACACCTTC
. | TRBJ2-5 | . | TRBV6-4 | CASSVQGGASETQYF | TGTGCCAGCAGTGTACAGGGTGGGGCGAGCGAGACCCAGTACTTC
. | TRBJ1-5 | few | TRBV28 | CASSSVGRRSGQPQHF | TGTGCCAGCAGTTCCGTAGGCCGTCGGTCGGGTCAGCCCCAGCATTTT
. | TRBJ2-1 | . | TRBV2 | CASSEAVQGHGRRQFF | TGTGCCAGCAGTGAAGCGGTACAGGGACACGGGAGGAGGCAGTTCTTC
. | TRBJ1-1 | once | TRBV7-8 | CASSLALQGNTEAFF | TGTGCCAGCAGCTTAGCCCTACAGGGGAACACTGAAGCTTTCTTT
. | TRBJ2-1 | . | TRBV18 | CASSPDETVYNEQFF | TGTGCCAGCTCACCGGATGAGACAGTCTACAATGAGCAGTTCTTC
TRBD2 | TRBJ2-7 | few | TRBV19 | CATGTSGSYEQYF | TGTGCCACCGGGACTAGCGGGAGCTACGAGCAGTACTTC
. | TRBJ2-7 | . | TRBV14 | CASSQWETRAEQYF | TGTGCCAGCAGCCAATGGGAAACCAGGGCCGAGCAGTACTTC
. | TRBJ2-3 | . | TRBV11-2 | CASSLATRGGADTQYF | TGTGCCAGCAGCTTAGCAACTAGAGGTGGCGCAGATACGCAGTATTTT
TRBD2 | TRBJ2-7 | . | TRBV29-1 | CSATTSGSYEQYF | TGCAGCGCGACGACTAGCGGGTCCTACGAGCAGTACTTC
TRBD2 | TRBJ2-7 | . | TRBV18 | CASSPPYSLAGGPTYEQYF | TGTGCCAGCTCACCACCATATTCTCTAGCGGGAGGACCCACCTACGAGCAGTACTTC
TRBD1 | TRBJ1-5 | . | TRBV28 | CASQTGGVNNQPQHF | TGTGCCAGCCAGACAGGGGGGGTGAACAATCAGCCCCAGCATTTT
. | TRBJ2-1 | . | TRBV6-1 | CASGRISYNEQFF | TGTGCCAGCGGGAGGATTTCCTACAATGAGCAGTTCTTC
. | TRBJ2-5 | . | TRBV25-1 | CASSESVREKETQYF | TGTGCCAGCAGTGAATCGGTCAGGGAAAAAGAGACCCAGTACTTC
. | TRBJ2-2 | once | TRBV7-9 | CASSLDSNTGELFF | TGTGCCAGCAGCTTAGACTCTAACACCGGGGAGCTGTTTTTT
TRBD2 | TRBJ2-7 | . | TRBV7-9 | CASSPPRTSGDEQYF | TGTGCCAGCAGCCCCCCCCGGACTAGCGGGGACGAGCAGTACTTC
. | TRBJ2-7 | . | TRBV21-1 | CASSKALWDLSSYEQYF | TGTGCCAGCAGCAAAGCGTTGTGGGATTTAAGCTCCTACGAGCAGTACTTC
. | TRBJ2-1 | . | TRBV29-1 | CSVEGGIVDEQFF | TGCAGCGTTGAGGGGGGTATCGTCGATGAGCAGTTCTTC
. | TRBJ2-7 | . | TRBV28 | CASSQRLPYEQYF | TGTGCCAGCAGCCAAAGACTACCCTACGAGCAGTACTTC
. | TRBJ1-3 | . | TRBV5-1 | CASSLEADSSGNTIYF | TGCGCCAGCAGCTTGGAGGCGGATAGCTCTGGAAACACCATATATTTT
TRBD1 | TRBJ2-3 | . | TRBV4-3 | CASSHLQGFGADTQYF | TGCGCCAGCAGCCATTTACAGGGGTTTGGAGCAGATACGCAGTATTTT
TRBD1 | TRBJ2-5 | . | TRBV28 | CASSLRTGIQKTQYF | TGTGCCAGCAGTTTACGGACAGGGATTCAGAAGACCCAGTACTTC
TRBD1 | TRBJ2-7 | . | TRBV2 | CASSILQGAGVYEQYF | TGTGCCAGCAGTATCCTACAGGGGGCTGGGGTATACGAGCAGTACTTC
. | TRBJ2-7 | once | TRBV19 | CASSIAEELSHEQYF | TGTGCCAGTAGTATAGCGGAGGAGTTGAGTCACGAGCAGTACTTC
TRBD2 | TRBJ2-7 | . | TRBV7-9 | CASSFLVQRDFYEQYF | TGTGCCAGCAGCTTTTTAGTCCAGCGGGATTTTTACGAGCAGTACTTC
TRBD2 | TRBJ2-5 | . | TRBV29-1 | CSVALASGRLQETQYF | TGCAGCGTTGCGTTGGCTAGCGGGAGGCTACAAGAGACCCAGTACTTC
. | TRBJ2-5 | few | TRBV7-3 | CASSLRGRGGETQYF | TGTGCCAGCAGCTTAAGAGGCAGGGGAGGCGAGACCCAGTACTTC
. | TRBJ2-7 | . | TRBV28 | CASSLLGTLGYEQYF | TGTGCCAGCAGTTTACTAGGGACGCTGGGCTACGAGCAGTACTTC
. | TRBJ2-4 | . | TRBV25-1 | CASSSVERDIQYF | TGTGCCAGCAGCTCTGTTGAAAGGGACATTCAGTACTTC
. | TRBJ2-2 | many | TRBV5-4 | CASSDGSAGELFF | TGTGCCAGCAGCGACGGAAGTGCCGGGGAGCTGTTTTTT
. | TRBJ2-1 | . | TRBV7-3 | CASSSAGSSYNEQFF | TGTGCCAGCAGCTCCGCGGGGAGCTCCTACAATGAGCAGTTCTTC
. | TRBJ2-1 | . | TRBV4-1 | CASSQDPDEQFF | TGCGCCAGCAGCCAAGACCCCGACGAGCAGTTCTTC
. | TRBJ2-1 | . | TRBV6-1 | CASSDTGRYSYNEQFF | TGTGCCAGCAGTGACACCGGGCGTTACTCCTACAATGAGCAGTTCTTC
. | TRBJ2-7 | . | TRBV9 | CASSVGPRVGLPTPSYEQYF | TGTGCCAGCAGCGTAGGGCCCCGCGTGGGTCTCCCCACTCCTTCCTACGAGCAGTACTTC
. | TRBJ2-7 | many | TRBV2 | CASHPVYEQYF | TGTGCCAGCCATCCTGTCTACGAGCAGTACTTC
. | TRBJ2-1 | . | TRBV18 | CASSVTDYNEQFF | TGTGCCAGCTCTGTGACAGACTACAATGAGCAGTTCTTC
TRBD1 | TRBJ2-7 | . | TRBV9 | CASSDYNSGGEQYF | TGTGCCAGCAGCGACTACAATTCAGGGGGCGAGCAGTACTTC
TRBD1 | TRBJ1-5 | . | TRBV29-1 | CSVEGATGKSNQPQHF | TGCAGCGTTGAAGGTGCGACAGGGAAGAGCAATCAGCCCCAGCATTTT
. | TRBJ1-2 | . | TRBV28 | CASSWGYGYTF | TGTGCCAGCAGTTGGGGCTATGGCTACACCTTC
. | TRBJ2-1 | . | TRBV19 | CASSIRLAHVNEQFF | TGTGCCAGTAGTATAAGGCTAGCGCATGTCAATGAGCAGTTCTTC
TRBD2 | TRBJ2-1 | once | TRBV5-1 | CASSPMVAGVTLDEQFF | TGCGCCAGCAGCCCTATGGTAGCGGGAGTAACGTTAGATGAGCAGTTCTTC